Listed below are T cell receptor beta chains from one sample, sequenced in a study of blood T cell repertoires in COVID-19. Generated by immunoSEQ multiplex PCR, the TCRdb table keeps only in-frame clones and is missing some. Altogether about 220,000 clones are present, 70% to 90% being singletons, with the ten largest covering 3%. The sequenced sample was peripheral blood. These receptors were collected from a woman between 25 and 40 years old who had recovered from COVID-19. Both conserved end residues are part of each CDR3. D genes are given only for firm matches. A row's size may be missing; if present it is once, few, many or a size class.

CDR3nt: TGTGCCAGCAGCCCGCGGACAGGTCTCCACTATGGCTACACCTTC; CDR3aa: CASSPRTGLHYGYTF; d_gene: TRBD1; len: 15; abundance: -; v_gene: TRBV4-2; j_gene: TRBJ1-2
CDR3nt: TGTGCCAGCAGCCAAGGGGCTAGCAGCTCCTACAATGAGCAGTTCTTC; CDR3aa: CASSQGASSSYNEQFF; d_gene: -; len: 16; abundance: -; v_gene: TRBV3-1/TRBV3-2; j_gene: TRBJ2-1
CDR3nt: TGCGCCAGCAGCACCACGCGGGGGGGCGGGCAAGAGACCCAGTACTTC; CDR3aa: CASSTTRGGGQETQYF; d_gene: TRBD2; len: 16; abundance: -; v_gene: TRBV5-1; j_gene: TRBJ2-5
CDR3nt: TGTGCCAGCAGCCCCCTTTCGGGTGAGACCCAGTACTTC; CDR3aa: CASSPLSGETQYF; d_gene: -; len: 13; abundance: -; v_gene: TRBV11-2; j_gene: TRBJ2-5
CDR3nt: TGCGCCAGCAGCGGCGGGGGGGCCACTAATGAGCAGTTCTTC; CDR3aa: CASSGGGATNEQFF; d_gene: TRBD2; len: 14; abundance: -; v_gene: TRBV10-1; j_gene: TRBJ2-1
CDR3nt: TGTGCCAGCAGCTTCCGGGACAGGGGAACCTCTGGAAACACCATATATTTT; CDR3aa: CASSFRDRGTSGNTIYF; d_gene: TRBD1; len: 17; abundance: -; v_gene: TRBV5-8; j_gene: TRBJ1-3
CDR3nt: TGCGCCAGCACGGGGGACAGGAGTTATAATTCACCCCTCCACTTT; CDR3aa: CASTGDRSYNSPLHF; d_gene: TRBD1; len: 15; abundance: -; v_gene: TRBV5-1; j_gene: TRBJ1-6
CDR3nt: TGTGCCAGCAGCTTATCTCCAGGGCGGACCCAGTACTTC; CDR3aa: CASSLSPGRTQYF; d_gene: -; len: 13; abundance: few; v_gene: TRBV13; j_gene: TRBJ2-5
CDR3nt: TGTGCCAGCAGCAAAATAGCGGGGGGGCTCACAGATACGCAGTATTTT; CDR3aa: CASSKIAGGLTDTQYF; d_gene: TRBD2; len: 16; abundance: -; v_gene: TRBV7-6; j_gene: TRBJ2-3
CDR3nt: TGTGCCAGCAGTTTAACAGGGTCCCACGAGCAGTACTTC; CDR3aa: CASSLTGSHEQYF; d_gene: -; len: 13; abundance: once; v_gene: TRBV12-3/TRBV12-4; j_gene: TRBJ2-7
CDR3nt: TGTGCCACCAGTGCCGACAGGGGGCGCGAGGAAAAACTGTTTTTT; CDR3aa: CATSADRGREEKLFF; d_gene: TRBD1; len: 15; abundance: few; v_gene: TRBV24-1; j_gene: TRBJ1-4
CDR3nt: TGTGCCAGCAGCCAAGTTAAGGGACTAGCGGGGAGATACCCCGAGCAGTACTTC; CDR3aa: CASSQVKGLAGRYPEQYF; d_gene: TRBD2; len: 18; abundance: -; v_gene: TRBV3-1/TRBV3-2; j_gene: TRBJ2-7
CDR3nt: TGTGCCAGCAGACAACAGGGGCTCGGTTCACCCCTCCACTTT; CDR3aa: CASRQQGLGSPLHF; d_gene: TRBD1; len: 14; abundance: few; v_gene: TRBV6-6; j_gene: TRBJ1-6
CDR3nt: TGTGCCAGCTGGACCAGGGTCGGGTGGCAAGAGACCCAGTACTTC; CDR3aa: CASWTRVGWQETQYF; d_gene: -; len: 15; abundance: -; v_gene: TRBV6-5; j_gene: TRBJ2-5
CDR3nt: TGTGCCAGTAGTACCCCCGGGACTAGCGGCTACGAGCAGTACTTC; CDR3aa: CASSTPGTSGYEQYF; d_gene: TRBD2; len: 15; abundance: -; v_gene: TRBV19; j_gene: TRBJ2-7
CDR3nt: TGCAGCGTTGTGAAAGGGACAGCCGAGCAGTACTTC; CDR3aa: CSVVKGTAEQYF; d_gene: TRBD1; len: 12; abundance: -; v_gene: TRBV29-1; j_gene: TRBJ2-7
CDR3nt: TGTGCCAGCGGGGGCTGGGAGACCCAGTACTTC; CDR3aa: CASGGWETQYF; d_gene: -; len: 11; abundance: -; v_gene: TRBV2; j_gene: TRBJ2-5
CDR3nt: TGCGCCAGCAGCCGCGGACTAGTTCAATTCTCCGAGCAGTACTTC; CDR3aa: CASSRGLVQFSEQYF; d_gene: TRBD2; len: 15; abundance: -; v_gene: TRBV23-1; j_gene: TRBJ2-7
CDR3nt: TGTGCCAGCAGTTACACAGGGGCCGGAGGCACTGAAGCTTTCTTT; CDR3aa: CASSYTGAGGTEAFF; d_gene: TRBD1; len: 15; abundance: -; v_gene: TRBV6-5; j_gene: TRBJ1-1
CDR3nt: TGTGCCAGCACCCTAAACCCCCCTGAGCAGTACTTC; CDR3aa: CASTLNPPEQYF; d_gene: -; len: 12; abundance: -; v_gene: TRBV12-3/TRBV12-4; j_gene: TRBJ2-7
CDR3nt: TGCGCCAGCAGCTTGGAGAGTTACACCGGGGAGCTGTTTTTT; CDR3aa: CASSLESYTGELFF; d_gene: -; len: 14; abundance: -; v_gene: TRBV5-1; j_gene: TRBJ2-2
CDR3nt: TGTGCCAGCAGTTTCGGGGTTCTCTCTGGAAACACCATATATTTT; CDR3aa: CASSFGVLSGNTIYF; d_gene: -; len: 15; abundance: -; v_gene: TRBV6-5; j_gene: TRBJ1-3
CDR3nt: TGTGCCAGCAGCCAAACCAGGGGTACCCTTTTCGACGAGCAGTACTTC; CDR3aa: CASSQTRGTLFDEQYF; d_gene: -; len: 16; abundance: -; v_gene: TRBV4-2; j_gene: TRBJ2-7
CDR3nt: TGTGCCAGCAGCCAAGATAGCCCCCCGGGGTACACCTACGAGCAGTACTTC; CDR3aa: CASSQDSPPGYTYEQYF; d_gene: -; len: 17; abundance: once; v_gene: TRBV14; j_gene: TRBJ2-7
CDR3nt: TGTGCCAGCAGTGTGGCAGGGGGCTCCTATGGCTACACCTTC; CDR3aa: CASSVAGGSYGYTF; d_gene: TRBD1; len: 14; abundance: -; v_gene: TRBV2; j_gene: TRBJ1-2
CDR3nt: TGTGCCAGATCCGGGGGCACTGAAGCTTTCTTT; CDR3aa: CARSGGTEAFF; d_gene: -; len: 11; abundance: -; v_gene: TRBV2; j_gene: TRBJ1-1
CDR3nt: TGTGCCAGCAGCTTAGGTGCAGGAGGTTACGAGCAGTACTTC; CDR3aa: CASSLGAGGYEQYF; d_gene: -; len: 14; abundance: few; v_gene: TRBV11-1; j_gene: TRBJ2-7
CDR3nt: TGTGCCAGTAGTACAGAGGCAGGCGGGGGTCTTACCGGGGAGCTGTTTTTT; CDR3aa: CASSTEAGGGLTGELFF; d_gene: TRBD2; len: 17; abundance: once; v_gene: TRBV19; j_gene: TRBJ2-2
CDR3nt: TGTGCCAGCAAATCCCAGGGGGAGACCCAGTACTTC; CDR3aa: CASKSQGETQYF; d_gene: -; len: 12; abundance: -; v_gene: TRBV7-9; j_gene: TRBJ2-5
CDR3nt: TGTGCCAGCAGCGTAGCTACCTCTGGAAACACCATATATTTT; CDR3aa: CASSVATSGNTIYF; d_gene: -; len: 14; abundance: -; v_gene: TRBV9; j_gene: TRBJ1-3
CDR3nt: TGTGCCAGCAGCCCCGGGAGCTCTGGAAACACCATATATTTT; CDR3aa: CASSPGSSGNTIYF; d_gene: -; len: 14; abundance: -; v_gene: TRBV7-3; j_gene: TRBJ1-3
CDR3nt: TGTGCCAGCAGTTACTTTACAGGGGGCTACGAGCAGTACTTC; CDR3aa: CASSYFTGGYEQYF; d_gene: TRBD1; len: 14; abundance: -; v_gene: TRBV6-5; j_gene: TRBJ2-7
CDR3nt: TGTGCCAGCAGTTCCGGACAGGGTGGCACCCAGTACTTC; CDR3aa: CASSSGQGGTQYF; d_gene: TRBD1; len: 13; abundance: -; v_gene: TRBV7-7; j_gene: TRBJ2-5
CDR3nt: TGTGCCACCCTAAGACAGGGCTCGAGGGAGCAGTACTTC; CDR3aa: CATLRQGSREQYF; d_gene: TRBD1; len: 13; abundance: few; v_gene: TRBV19; j_gene: TRBJ2-7
CDR3nt: TGTGCCAGCAGCCAACCACTAGCGGGGACCTACGAGCAGTACTTC; CDR3aa: CASSQPLAGTYEQYF; d_gene: TRBD2; len: 15; abundance: -; v_gene: TRBV4-2; j_gene: TRBJ2-7
CDR3nt: TGCAGCGCCCGCGACGAGGCGACTGGCTACACCTTC; CDR3aa: CSARDEATGYTF; d_gene: -; len: 12; abundance: -; v_gene: TRBV29-1; j_gene: TRBJ1-2
CDR3nt: TGTGCCAGTCAGGGGAACTATGGCTACACCTTC; CDR3aa: CASQGNYGYTF; d_gene: -; len: 11; abundance: -; v_gene: TRBV2; j_gene: TRBJ1-2
CDR3nt: TGTGCCAGCAGCGATACCGGGACAGTGCCATACAATGAGCAGTTCTTC; CDR3aa: CASSDTGTVPYNEQFF; d_gene: TRBD1; len: 16; abundance: -; v_gene: TRBV9; j_gene: TRBJ2-1
CDR3nt: TGTGCCATCAGTCGAGCGGGGGCCGACACAGATACGCAGTATTTT; CDR3aa: CAISRAGADTDTQYF; d_gene: TRBD2; len: 15; abundance: -; v_gene: TRBV10-3; j_gene: TRBJ2-3
CDR3nt: TGTGCCAGCAGCTTATCGTGGGGGACAGCGAACACCGGGGAGCTGTTTTTT; CDR3aa: CASSLSWGTANTGELFF; d_gene: TRBD1; len: 17; abundance: once; v_gene: TRBV7-9; j_gene: TRBJ2-2
CDR3nt: TGTGCCAGCAGCCTGGCGAGCGGGGAGGGAGAGACCCAGTACTTC; CDR3aa: CASSLASGEGETQYF; d_gene: TRBD2; len: 15; abundance: -; v_gene: TRBV4-2; j_gene: TRBJ2-5
CDR3nt: TGCAGCGTTGAGGGACAGGGGGCTTTTGGCTACACCTTC; CDR3aa: CSVEGQGAFGYTF; d_gene: TRBD1; len: 13; abundance: -; v_gene: TRBV29-1; j_gene: TRBJ1-2
CDR3nt: TGTGCCAGCAGTGAGGAGGGTTTCACTGAAGCTTTCTTT; CDR3aa: CASSEEGFTEAFF; d_gene: -; len: 13; abundance: -; v_gene: TRBV2; j_gene: TRBJ1-1
CDR3nt: TGTGCCAGCAGCCCGAGGCTCCTAAACGCGGGGGAGCTGTTTTTT; CDR3aa: CASSPRLLNAGELFF; d_gene: -; len: 15; abundance: -; v_gene: TRBV7-2; j_gene: TRBJ2-2
CDR3nt: TGTGCCTGGAGCATCAGTACAGATGGCTACACCTTC; CDR3aa: CAWSISTDGYTF; d_gene: -; len: 12; abundance: once; v_gene: TRBV30; j_gene: TRBJ1-2
CDR3nt: TGTGCCAGCAGCCAAGGGGGGACAGTTGAGCAGTACTTC; CDR3aa: CASSQGGTVEQYF; d_gene: -; len: 13; abundance: -; v_gene: TRBV16; j_gene: TRBJ2-7
CDR3nt: TGTGCCAGCAGTACTGGGACAGGGGGGGTGGAGACCCAGTACTTC; CDR3aa: CASSTGTGGVETQYF; d_gene: TRBD1; len: 15; abundance: few; v_gene: TRBV27; j_gene: TRBJ2-5
CDR3nt: TGTGCCAGCAGTTACTCACGGACAGGCTCTGGAAACACCATATATTTT; CDR3aa: CASSYSRTGSGNTIYF; d_gene: TRBD1; len: 16; abundance: -; v_gene: TRBV6-2/TRBV6-3; j_gene: TRBJ1-3
CDR3nt: TGTGCCAGTATGACAGGGAGATCTGGAAACACCATATATTTT; CDR3aa: CASMTGRSGNTIYF; d_gene: TRBD1; len: 14; abundance: -; v_gene: TRBV19; j_gene: TRBJ1-3
CDR3nt: TGTGCCAGCAGCGAAGCCGGGACTAGCGGGGGCGCGCAGTTCTTC; CDR3aa: CASSEAGTSGGAQFF; d_gene: TRBD2; len: 15; abundance: -; v_gene: TRBV2; j_gene: TRBJ2-1
CDR3nt: TGTGCCAGCAGTTTGCAGGGCCACTCTGGAAACACCATATATTTT; CDR3aa: CASSLQGHSGNTIYF; d_gene: -; len: 15; abundance: -; v_gene: TRBV6-5; j_gene: TRBJ1-3
CDR3nt: TGTGCCAGCTCACCCCCTGGCAGACGGGGGGCAGGCTACGAGCAGTACTTC; CDR3aa: CASSPPGRRGAGYEQYF; d_gene: -; len: 17; abundance: -; v_gene: TRBV18; j_gene: TRBJ2-7
CDR3nt: TGCGCCAGCAGCCCCGGGGAGGGGCCACTTCATAGCAATCAGCCCCAGCATTTT; CDR3aa: CASSPGEGPLHSNQPQHF; d_gene: -; len: 18; abundance: -; v_gene: TRBV5-1; j_gene: TRBJ1-5